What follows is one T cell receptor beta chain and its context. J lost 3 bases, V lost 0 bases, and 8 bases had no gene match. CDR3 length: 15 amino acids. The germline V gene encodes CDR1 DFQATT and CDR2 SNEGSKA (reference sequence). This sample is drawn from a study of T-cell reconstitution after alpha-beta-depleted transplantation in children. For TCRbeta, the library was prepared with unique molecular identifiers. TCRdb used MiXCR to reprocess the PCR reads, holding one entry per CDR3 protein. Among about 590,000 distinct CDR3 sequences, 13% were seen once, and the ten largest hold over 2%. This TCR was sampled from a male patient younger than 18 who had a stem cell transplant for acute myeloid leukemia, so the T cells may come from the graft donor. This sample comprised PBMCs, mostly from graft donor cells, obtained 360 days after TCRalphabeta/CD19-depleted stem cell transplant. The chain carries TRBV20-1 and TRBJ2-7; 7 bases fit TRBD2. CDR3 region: CSARDPGRGNYEQYF. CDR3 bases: TGCAGTGCTAGAGATCCTGGGAGGGGAAACTACGAGCAGTACTTC.